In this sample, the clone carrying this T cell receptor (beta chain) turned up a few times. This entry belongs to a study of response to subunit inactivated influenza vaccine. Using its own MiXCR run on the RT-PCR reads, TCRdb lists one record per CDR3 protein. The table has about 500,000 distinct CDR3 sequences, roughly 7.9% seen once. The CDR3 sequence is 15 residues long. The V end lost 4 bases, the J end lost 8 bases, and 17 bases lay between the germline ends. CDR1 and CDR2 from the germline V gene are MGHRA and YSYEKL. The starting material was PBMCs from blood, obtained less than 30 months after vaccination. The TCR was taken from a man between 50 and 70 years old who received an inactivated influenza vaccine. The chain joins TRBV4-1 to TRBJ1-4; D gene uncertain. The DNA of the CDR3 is TGCGCCAGCAGCCCGGTCGGACGAGGAGAAGAAAAACTGTTTTTT. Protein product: CASSPVGRGEEKLFF.